The clone carrying this T cell receptor (beta chain) was recorded at least ten times. Its antigen is as yet unknown. These data come from a study of metastatic and nonmetastatic thyroid tumors. Looking at the study overall: Comparative analysis of repertoires was undertaken across blood and tumor or nodule tissue obtained from malignant and benign thyroid patients. Study-wide results and caveats: Relative to benign nodules, malignant thyroid tumors were reportedly characterized by significantly elevated TCR beta diversity in blood and tumor.

Authors' methods: Construction of a distant-metastasis classifier for papillary thyroid cancer relied on CDR3 differences across clinicopathological groups. From the PCR reads, TCRdb re-called clones with MiXCR. None of the V and J calls come from the authors' own analysis; TCRdb made them. The sample includes fewer than 35,000 clones, 11% of them seen just once. Patients were all untreated before their thyroid surgery. There are 15 residues in the CDR3. From germline, CDR1 is SGDLS and CDR2 YYNGEE. The V end lost 3 bases, the J end lost 5 bases, and 17 bases lay between the germline ends. J is TRBJ2-5 and V is TRBV9, with D possibly TRBD1 on 6 matching bases. The TCR was taken from a female donor with papillary thyroid cancer or a benign thyroid nodule (not recorded which). Some clones in this sample may be carry-over from other donors' samples. Sequencing was carried out using blood. CDR3 sequence reads: CASSGGGGALETQYF. As DNA, the CDR3 is TGTGCCAGCAGCGGAGGGGGTGGGGCGCTGGAGACCCAGTACTTC.